Listed below are T cell receptor beta chains from one sample, sequenced in a study of T cell responses to AZD1222 COVID-19 vaccine. Clones were read by immunoSEQ multiplex PCR, and TCRdb kept only the in-frame ones, dropping some. There are some 190,000 clones in the sample; about 92% occur only once, and roughly 1.3% lies in the top ten. The sequences come from peripheral blood, collected on day 0 of AZD1222 vaccination. The receptor set was obtained from an adult in good health. Each CDR3 is given without its conserved first and last residue. Fields, in order: V gene, CDR3 length, CDR3 protein.

TRBV3-1/TRBV3-2 | 13 | ASSLGLAGDYEQY
TRBV6-1 | 10 | ASSESGRTQY
TRBV6-5 | 14 | ASSYSRRGLGDTIY
TRBV5-1 | 12 | ASSSGQGNTEAF
TRBV19 | 11 | ASSKDWEPEAF
TRBV13 | 11 | ASTSGAGNEQF
TRBV4-2 | 15 | ASSQSRLGDADGEQY
TRBV28 | 12 | ASSSPSPAYEQY
TRBV7-9 | 9 | ASSSGETQY
TRBV3-1/TRBV3-2 | 9 | ASSPGHGYT
TRBV6-6 | 11 | ASSYYRDAEQY
TRBV3-1/TRBV3-2 | 12 | ASSQTPLSGEQY
TRBV7-3 | 14 | ASSLTYKPTNYGYT
TRBV19 | 14 | ASSPGQGRPSTEAF
TRBV30 | 10 | AGAPYNSPLH
TRBV7-3 | 12 | ASSPGPRNTEAF
TRBV5-6 | 15 | ASSLVRGASSDSPLH
TRBV7-6 | 13 | ASSLLGGRNEKLF
TRBV7-2 | 11 | ASSFSGTYEQY
TRBV5-1 | 11 | ASSLVEGQPQH
TRBV13 | 14 | ASSPNRGTGETEAF
TRBV30 | 11 | AWSVGGQGEQF
TRBV27 | 14 | ASSFGGASGANVLT
TRBV4-1 | 11 | ASSLWGDTEAF
TRBV27 | 10 | ASSSGGQPQH
TRBV28 | 10 | ASSPSIAGYT
TRBV7-8 | 13 | ASSLGSGIGEKLF
TRBV3-1/TRBV3-2 | 12 | ASSLGTVGNTIY
TRBV19 | 13 | ASSMRRANTDTQY
TRBV29-1 | 12 | SGPSGGRDNEQF
TRBV9 | 12 | ASSVEPGVGEQY
TRBV6-5 | 13 | ASRGGSPGANVLT
TRBV4-1 | 12 | ASSQVLSTDTQY
TRBV28 | 15 | ATSGGPGNLRGTEAF